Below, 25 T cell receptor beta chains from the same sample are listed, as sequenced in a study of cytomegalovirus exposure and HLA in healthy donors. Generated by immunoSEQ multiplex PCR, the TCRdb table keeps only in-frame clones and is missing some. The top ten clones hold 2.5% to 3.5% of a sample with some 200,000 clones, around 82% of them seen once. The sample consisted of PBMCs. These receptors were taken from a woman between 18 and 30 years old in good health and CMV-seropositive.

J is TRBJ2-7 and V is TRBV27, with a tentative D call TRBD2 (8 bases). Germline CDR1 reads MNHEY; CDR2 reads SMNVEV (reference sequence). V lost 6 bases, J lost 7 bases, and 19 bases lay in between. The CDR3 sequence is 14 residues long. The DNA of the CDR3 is TGTGCCAGCAGCTCGGGAGGGGGCCTCCGGGAGCAGTACTTC. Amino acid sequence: CASSSGGGLREQYF.

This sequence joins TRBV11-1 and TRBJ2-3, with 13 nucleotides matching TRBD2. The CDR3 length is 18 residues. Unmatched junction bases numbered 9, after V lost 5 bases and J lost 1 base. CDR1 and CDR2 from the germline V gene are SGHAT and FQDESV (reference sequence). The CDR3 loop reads CASSKLAGGQGRTDTQYF. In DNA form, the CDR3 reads TGTGCCAGCAGCAAACTAGCGGGGGGGCAGGGTCGCACAGATACGCAGTATTTT.

Written as DNA, the CDR3 is TGCGCCAGCAGCTTGGGCCCTCAATTGGGGGGTGGTGAAAAACTGTTTTTT. Translated, it gives CASSLGPQLGGGEKLFF. The chain has TRBV5-1 and TRBJ1-4; TRBD1 is a possible D gene (5 bases). Trimming left V 0 bases short and J 7 bases short, with 19 bases between. From germline, CDR1 is SGHRS and CDR2 YFSETQ. The CDR3 loop spans 17 amino acids.

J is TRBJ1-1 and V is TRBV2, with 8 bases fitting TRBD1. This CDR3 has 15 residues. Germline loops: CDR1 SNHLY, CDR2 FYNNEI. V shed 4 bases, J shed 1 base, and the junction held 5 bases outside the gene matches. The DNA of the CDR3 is TGTGCCAGCAGTGCCCGACAGGGGACGAACACTGAAGCTTTCTTT. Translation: CASSARQGTNTEAFF.

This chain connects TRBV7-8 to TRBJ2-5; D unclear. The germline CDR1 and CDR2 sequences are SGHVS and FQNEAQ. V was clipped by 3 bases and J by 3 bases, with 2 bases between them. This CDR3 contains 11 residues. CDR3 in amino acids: CASSFKETQYF. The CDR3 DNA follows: TGTGCCAGCAGCTTTAAAGAGACCCAGTACTTC.

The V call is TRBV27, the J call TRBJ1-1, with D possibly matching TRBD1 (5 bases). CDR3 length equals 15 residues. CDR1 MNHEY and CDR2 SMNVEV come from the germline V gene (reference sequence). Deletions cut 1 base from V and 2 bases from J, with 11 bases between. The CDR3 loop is CASSLFRQGNTEAFF. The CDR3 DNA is TGTGCCAGCAGTTTATTCCGGCAGGGAAACACTGAAGCTTTCTTT.

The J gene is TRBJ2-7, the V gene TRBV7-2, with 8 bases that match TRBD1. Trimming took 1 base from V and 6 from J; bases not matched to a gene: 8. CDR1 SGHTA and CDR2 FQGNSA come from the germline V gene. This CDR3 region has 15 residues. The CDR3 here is CASSLVRGQSAEQYF. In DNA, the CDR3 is TGTGCCAGCAGCTTAGTCAGGGGGCAATCTGCCGAGCAGTACTTC.

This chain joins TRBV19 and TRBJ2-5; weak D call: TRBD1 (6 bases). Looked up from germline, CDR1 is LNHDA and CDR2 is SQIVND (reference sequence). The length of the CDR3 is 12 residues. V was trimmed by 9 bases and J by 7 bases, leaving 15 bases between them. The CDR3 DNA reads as TGTGCCAGCAACAGGGAAGGCTCGACCCAGTACTTC. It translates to CASNREGSTQYF.

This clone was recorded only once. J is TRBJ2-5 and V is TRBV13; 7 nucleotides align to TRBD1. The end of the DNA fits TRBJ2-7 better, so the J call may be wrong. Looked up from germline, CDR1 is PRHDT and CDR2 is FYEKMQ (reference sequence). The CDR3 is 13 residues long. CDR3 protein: CASSSGQNYEQYF. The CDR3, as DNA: TGTGCCAGCAGCTCGGGACAGAACTACGAGCAGTACTTC.

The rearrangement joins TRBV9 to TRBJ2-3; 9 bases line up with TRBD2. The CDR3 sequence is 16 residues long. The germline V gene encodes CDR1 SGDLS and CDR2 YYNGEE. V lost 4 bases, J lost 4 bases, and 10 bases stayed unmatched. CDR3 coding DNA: TGTGCCAGCAGCTTCTCCGGGACTAGCATCGCAGATACGCAGTATTTT. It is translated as CASSFSGTSIADTQYF.

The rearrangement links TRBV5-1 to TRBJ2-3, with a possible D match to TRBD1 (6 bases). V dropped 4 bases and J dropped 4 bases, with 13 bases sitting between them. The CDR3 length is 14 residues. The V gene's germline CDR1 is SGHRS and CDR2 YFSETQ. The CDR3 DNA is TGCGCCAGCAGCCCAAAAGGGGGTTCAGATACGCAGTATTTT. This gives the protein CASSPKGGSDTQYF.

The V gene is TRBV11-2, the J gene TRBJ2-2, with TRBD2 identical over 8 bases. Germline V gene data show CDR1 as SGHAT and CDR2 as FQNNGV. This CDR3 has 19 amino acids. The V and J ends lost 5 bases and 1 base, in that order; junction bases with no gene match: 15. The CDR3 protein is CASSQVGIAGGQNTGELFF. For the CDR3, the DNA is TGTGCCAGCAGCCAAGTTGGGATTGCGGGGGGCCAGAACACCGGGGAGCTGTTTTTT.

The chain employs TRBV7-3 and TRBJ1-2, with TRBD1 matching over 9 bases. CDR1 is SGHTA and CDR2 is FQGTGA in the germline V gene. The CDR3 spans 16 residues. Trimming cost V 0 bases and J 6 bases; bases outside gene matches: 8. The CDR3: CASSLTTGTGTHGYTF. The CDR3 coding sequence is TGTGCCAGCAGCTTAACGACCGGGACAGGGACCCATGGCTACACCTTC.

This CDR3 is CSVGSGTYEQYF. CDR3 DNA: TGCAGCGTTGGGTCGGGAACCTACGAGCAGTACTTC. This sequence joins TRBV29-1 and TRBJ2-7; possibly TRBD2 for D (5 bases). The CDR3 runs 12 residues. Germline values: CDR1 SQVTM, CDR2 ANQGSEA. Trimming shortened V by 4 bases and J by 2 bases, and 9 bases separated the two germline ends.

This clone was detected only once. CDR3 in DNA: TGTGCCAGCAGCGTAGGTCCGGGGGTGACCTACGAGCAGTACTTC. Translated, it gives CASSVGPGVTYEQYF. The chain combines TRBV9 with TRBJ2-7; D is perhaps TRBD2 (6 bases). Trimming left V 0 bases short and J 2 bases short, with 12 bases between. The CDR3 extends over 15 amino acids. The germline V gene has CDR1 SGDLS and CDR2 YYNGEE.

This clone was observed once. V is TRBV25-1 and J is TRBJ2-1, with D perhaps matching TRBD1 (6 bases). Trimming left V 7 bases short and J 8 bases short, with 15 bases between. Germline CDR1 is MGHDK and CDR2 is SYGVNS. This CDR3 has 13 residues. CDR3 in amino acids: CASNSPTGYEQFF. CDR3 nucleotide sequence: TGTGCCAGCAACAGTCCCACAGGGTATGAGCAGTTCTTC.

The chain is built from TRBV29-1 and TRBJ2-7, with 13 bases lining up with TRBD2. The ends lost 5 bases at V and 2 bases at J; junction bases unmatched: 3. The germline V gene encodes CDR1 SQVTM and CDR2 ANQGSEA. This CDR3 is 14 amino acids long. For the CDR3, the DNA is TGCAGCGTTCGACTAGCGGGGGGACCCTACGAGCAGTACTTC. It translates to CSVRLAGGPYEQYF.

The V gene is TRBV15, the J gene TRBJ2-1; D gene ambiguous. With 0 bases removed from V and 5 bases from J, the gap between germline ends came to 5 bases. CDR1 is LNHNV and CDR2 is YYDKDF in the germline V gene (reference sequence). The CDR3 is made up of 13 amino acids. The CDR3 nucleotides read TGTGCCACCAGCAGAGACCCCAACAATGAGCAGTTCTTC. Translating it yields CATSRDPNNEQFF.

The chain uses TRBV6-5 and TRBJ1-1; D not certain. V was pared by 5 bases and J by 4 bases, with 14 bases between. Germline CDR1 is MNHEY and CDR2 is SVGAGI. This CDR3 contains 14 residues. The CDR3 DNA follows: TGTGCCAGCAGTCCCGGAGGTAGCGGCACTGAAGCTTTCTTT. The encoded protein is CASSPGGSGTEAFF.

CDR3 protein: CASSLAGTPNYGYTF. The CDR3 nucleotides read TGCGCCAGCAGCTTGGCTGGTACTCCTAACTATGGCTACACCTTC. This chain connects TRBV5-1 to TRBJ1-2; D ambiguous. V was cut by 0 bases and J by 0 bases, with 9 bases left in between. The V gene's germline CDR1 is SGHRS and CDR2 YFSETQ. The CDR3 runs 15 residues.

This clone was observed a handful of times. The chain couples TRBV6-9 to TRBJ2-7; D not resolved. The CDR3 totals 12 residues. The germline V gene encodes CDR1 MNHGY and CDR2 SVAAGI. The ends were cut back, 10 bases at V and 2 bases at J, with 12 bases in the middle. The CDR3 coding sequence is TGTGCCACTACGACACTCCCCTACGAGCAGTACTTC. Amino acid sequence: CATTTLPYEQYF.

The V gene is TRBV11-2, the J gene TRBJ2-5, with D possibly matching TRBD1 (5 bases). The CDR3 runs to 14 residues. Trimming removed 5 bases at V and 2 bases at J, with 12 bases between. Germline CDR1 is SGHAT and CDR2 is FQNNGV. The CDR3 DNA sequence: TGTGCCAGCAGCCGTTCAGGGTTTCAAGAGACCCAGTACTTC. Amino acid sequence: CASSRSGFQETQYF.

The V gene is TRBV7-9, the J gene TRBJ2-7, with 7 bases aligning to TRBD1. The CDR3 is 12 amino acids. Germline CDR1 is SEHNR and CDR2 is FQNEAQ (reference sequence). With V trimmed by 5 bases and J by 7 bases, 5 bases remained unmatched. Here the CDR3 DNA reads TGTGCCAGCAGCGACAGGGTCTCTGAGCAGTACTTC. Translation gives CASSDRVSEQYF.

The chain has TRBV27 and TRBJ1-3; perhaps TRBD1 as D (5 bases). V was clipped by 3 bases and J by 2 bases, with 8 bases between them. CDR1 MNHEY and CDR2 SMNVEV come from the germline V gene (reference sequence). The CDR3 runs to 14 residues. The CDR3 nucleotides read TGTGCCAGCAGTTTCGGAGGGGCTGGAAACACCATATATTTT. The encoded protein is CASSFGGAGNTIYF.

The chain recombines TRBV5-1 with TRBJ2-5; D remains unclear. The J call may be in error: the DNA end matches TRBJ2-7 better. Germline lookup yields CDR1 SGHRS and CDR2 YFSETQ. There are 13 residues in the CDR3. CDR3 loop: CASSLAVHYEQYF. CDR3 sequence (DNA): TGCGCCAGCAGCTTGGCCGTACACTACGAGCAGTACTTC.